Listed below are T cell receptor beta chains from one sample, sequenced in a study of cytomegalovirus exposure and HLA in healthy donors. Sequencing used immunoSEQ multiplex PCR; TCRdb keeps in-frame clones, though not all of them. The repertoire holds around 80,000 clones, with over 75% as singletons. The sequenced material came from PBMCs. Source of these receptors: a female donor in good health and CMV-seronegative. Both conserved end residues are part of each CDR3. The order of the fields is V gene, clone size, CDR3 protein. The size field is filled for only some rows; it gives once, few, many or a size class.

V gene: TRBV27
clone size: NA
CDR3 protein: CASSFRDRGKNEKLFF

V gene: TRBV4-2
clone size: NA
CDR3 protein: CASSQDQTGANVLTF

V gene: TRBV6-5
clone size: NA
CDR3 protein: CASSYSNRGGDGYTF

V gene: TRBV5-6
clone size: NA
CDR3 protein: CASSLGSGHNEQFF

V gene: TRBV7-2
clone size: NA
CDR3 protein: CASSLGLAGRTDTQYF

V gene: TRBV7-6
clone size: NA
CDR3 protein: CASSSRPPRNTDTQYF

V gene: TRBV19
clone size: once
CDR3 protein: CASSPGRSGRAGYEQFF

V gene: TRBV5-1
clone size: NA
CDR3 protein: CASSTGQGWYEQYF

V gene: TRBV29-1
clone size: NA
CDR3 protein: CSAEGGSGRSDPTYTQYF

V gene: TRBV7-3
clone size: NA
CDR3 protein: CASSFQSTGELFF

V gene: TRBV6-5
clone size: NA
CDR3 protein: CASRPIEQGKEAFF

V gene: TRBV18
clone size: NA
CDR3 protein: CASSPQGQGARNEQYF

V gene: TRBV15
clone size: few
CDR3 protein: CATSSGQGFFTEAFF

V gene: TRBV4-3
clone size: NA
CDR3 protein: CASSPGLAGAQETQYF

V gene: TRBV10-3
clone size: NA
CDR3 protein: CVISEAIQGLGSYGYTF

V gene: TRBV4-3
clone size: NA
CDR3 protein: CASSQDVTGGAFF

V gene: TRBV5-1
clone size: NA
CDR3 protein: CASSLVPSGIYEQYF

V gene: TRBV9
clone size: NA
CDR3 protein: CASSVSGGALNEQFF

V gene: TRBV29-1
clone size: few
CDR3 protein: CSVYWMALGAEKLFF

V gene: TRBV28
clone size: NA
CDR3 protein: CASSLGTSDRDAQYF

V gene: TRBV4-3
clone size: NA
CDR3 protein: CASSLLGGVGGNEQFF

V gene: TRBV29-1
clone size: NA
CDR3 protein: CSVESSGGYNEQFF

V gene: TRBV19
clone size: NA
CDR3 protein: CASSSQGQMNTEAFF

V gene: TRBV5-1
clone size: few
CDR3 protein: CASSSQGLGFDEQFF

V gene: TRBV30
clone size: NA
CDR3 protein: CAWTAGSGNTIYF

V gene: TRBV29-1
clone size: once
CDR3 protein: CSARGSREAFF

V gene: TRBV11-2
clone size: NA
CDR3 protein: CASSRTATGGGYEQYF

V gene: TRBV27
clone size: once
CDR3 protein: CASTQGTGELFF

V gene: TRBV27
clone size: NA
CDR3 protein: CASRNPGRDYEQYF

V gene: TRBV27
clone size: NA
CDR3 protein: CASSWGPDTGELFF

V gene: TRBV29-1
clone size: NA
CDR3 protein: CSVGPNRGDTQYF

V gene: TRBV5-1
clone size: NA
CDR3 protein: CASRGGGLTRTDTQYF

V gene: TRBV6-5
clone size: NA
CDR3 protein: CASSYSQGGNTIYF

V gene: TRBV29-1
clone size: NA
CDR3 protein: CSAQPLAGNYNEQFF

V gene: TRBV28
clone size: NA
CDR3 protein: CASSPFGTAVDTQYF

V gene: TRBV5-5
clone size: NA
CDR3 protein: CASSQTGRNEQYF

V gene: TRBV6-4
clone size: NA
CDR3 protein: CASSEVAGGGFMNTEAFF

V gene: TRBV9
clone size: NA
CDR3 protein: CASSGGLGGSYNEQFF

V gene: TRBV30
clone size: NA
CDR3 protein: CAWSDQGFTYEQYF

V gene: TRBV6-1
clone size: NA
CDR3 protein: CASTSGGTDTQYF

V gene: TRBV30
clone size: once
CDR3 protein: CAWSARGNQPQHF

V gene: TRBV5-4
clone size: few
CDR3 protein: CASSEGTPSTDTQYF

V gene: TRBV28
clone size: NA
CDR3 protein: CASSWGGDGYTF

V gene: TRBV7-6
clone size: few
CDR3 protein: CASSFGTSGSYEQYF

V gene: TRBV19
clone size: NA
CDR3 protein: CASTYRDSYNTEAFF

V gene: TRBV18
clone size: NA
CDR3 protein: CASSPSEGTRETQYF

V gene: TRBV29-1
clone size: NA
CDR3 protein: CSGTSGVSYEQYF

V gene: TRBV5-1
clone size: NA
CDR3 protein: CASRVTGTGANVLTF

V gene: TRBV10-1
clone size: NA
CDR3 protein: CASSESGRGEQFF

V gene: TRBV28
clone size: NA
CDR3 protein: CASSPGSGEQYF

V gene: TRBV10-1
clone size: NA
CDR3 protein: CASSDPDRQFPYEQYF

V gene: TRBV18
clone size: once
CDR3 protein: CASSPRENYGYTF

V gene: TRBV25-1
clone size: NA
CDR3 protein: CASSEGQEVPRGYTF

V gene: TRBV15
clone size: NA
CDR3 protein: CATSRDPAGGPTEAFF

V gene: TRBV6-8
clone size: NA
CDR3 protein: CASSPQLDRRGEKLFF

V gene: TRBV6-4
clone size: NA
CDR3 protein: CASSSSGSSYEQYF

V gene: TRBV6-6
clone size: few
CDR3 protein: CASRLQGRTEAFF

V gene: TRBV12-5
clone size: few
CDR3 protein: CASAPQGAGTEAFF

V gene: TRBV5-1
clone size: NA
CDR3 protein: CASSLAGDEQYF

V gene: TRBV4-1
clone size: NA
CDR3 protein: CASSQVSGRGHEQYF